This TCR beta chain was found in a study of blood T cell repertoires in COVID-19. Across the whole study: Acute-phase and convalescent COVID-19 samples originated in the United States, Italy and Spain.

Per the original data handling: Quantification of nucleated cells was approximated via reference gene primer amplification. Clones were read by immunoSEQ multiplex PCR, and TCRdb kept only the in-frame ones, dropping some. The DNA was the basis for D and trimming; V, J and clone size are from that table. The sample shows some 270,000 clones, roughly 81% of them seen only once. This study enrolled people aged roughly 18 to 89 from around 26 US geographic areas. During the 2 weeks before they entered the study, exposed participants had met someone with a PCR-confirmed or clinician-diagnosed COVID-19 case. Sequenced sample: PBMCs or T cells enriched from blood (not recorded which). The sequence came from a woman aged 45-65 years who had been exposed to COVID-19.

CDR3 region: CASSIMTGGDTDTQYF. The CDR3 DNA reads TGTGCCAGTAGTATTATGACAGGGGGTGACACAGATACGCAGTATTTT. V usage is TRBV19 and J usage is TRBJ2-3, with TRBD1 matching 9 bases. The germline V gene encodes CDR1 LNHDA and CDR2 SQIVND (reference sequence). The ends lost 3 bases at V and 2 bases at J; junction bases unmatched: 6. This CDR3 region has 16 residues.